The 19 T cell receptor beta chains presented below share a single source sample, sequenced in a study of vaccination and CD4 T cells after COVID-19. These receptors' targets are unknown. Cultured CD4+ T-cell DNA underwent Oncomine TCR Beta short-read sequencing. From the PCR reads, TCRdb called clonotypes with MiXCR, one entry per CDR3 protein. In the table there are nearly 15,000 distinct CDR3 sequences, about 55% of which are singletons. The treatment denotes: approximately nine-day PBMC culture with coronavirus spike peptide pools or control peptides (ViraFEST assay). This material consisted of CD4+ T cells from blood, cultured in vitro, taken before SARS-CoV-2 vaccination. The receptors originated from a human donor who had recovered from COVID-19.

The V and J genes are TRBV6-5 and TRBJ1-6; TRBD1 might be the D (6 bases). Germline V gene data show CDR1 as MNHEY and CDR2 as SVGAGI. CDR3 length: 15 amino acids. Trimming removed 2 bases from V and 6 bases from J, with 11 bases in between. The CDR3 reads CASSYTGFGNSPLHF. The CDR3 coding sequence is TGTGCCAGCAGTTACACAGGGTTCGGTAATTCACCCCTCCACTTT.

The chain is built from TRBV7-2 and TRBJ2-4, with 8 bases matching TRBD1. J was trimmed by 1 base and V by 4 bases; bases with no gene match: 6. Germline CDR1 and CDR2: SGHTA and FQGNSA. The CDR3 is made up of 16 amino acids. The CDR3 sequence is CASSSQGAGAKNIQYF. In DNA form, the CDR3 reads TGTGCCAGCAGCTCCCAGGGGGCAGGGGCCAAAAACATTCAGTACTTC.

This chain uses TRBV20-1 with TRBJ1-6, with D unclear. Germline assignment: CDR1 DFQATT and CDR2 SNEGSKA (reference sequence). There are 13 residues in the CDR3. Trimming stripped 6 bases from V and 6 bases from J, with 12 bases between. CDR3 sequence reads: CSATTGRNSPLHF. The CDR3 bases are TGCAGTGCCACCACTGGTCGTAATTCACCCCTCCACTTT.

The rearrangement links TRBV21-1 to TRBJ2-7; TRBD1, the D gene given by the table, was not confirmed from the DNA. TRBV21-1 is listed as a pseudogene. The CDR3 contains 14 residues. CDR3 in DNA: TGTGCCAGCACCCGGGGTGGTACCCCCTACGAGCAGTACTTC. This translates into CASTRGGTPYEQYF.

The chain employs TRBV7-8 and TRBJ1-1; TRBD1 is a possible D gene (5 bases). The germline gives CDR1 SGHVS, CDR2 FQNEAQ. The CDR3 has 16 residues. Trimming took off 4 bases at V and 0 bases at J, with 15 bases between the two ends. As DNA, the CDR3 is TGTGCCAGCAGCTCACGCACAGGTAGATTGAACACTGAAGCTTTCTTT. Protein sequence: CASSSRTGRLNTEAFF.

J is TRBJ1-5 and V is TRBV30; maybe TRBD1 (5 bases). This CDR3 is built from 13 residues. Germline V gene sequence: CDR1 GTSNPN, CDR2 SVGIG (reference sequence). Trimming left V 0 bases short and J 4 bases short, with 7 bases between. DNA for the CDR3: TGTGCCTGGAGTGTAGACAGTAATCAGCCCCAGCATTTT. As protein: CAWSVDSNQPQHF. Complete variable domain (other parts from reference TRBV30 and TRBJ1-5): SQTIHQWPATLVQPVGSPLSLECTVEGTSNPNLYWYRQAAGRGLQLLFYSVGIGQISSEVPQNLSASRPQDRQFILSSKKLLLSDSGFYLCAWSVDSNQPQHFGDGTRLSIL.

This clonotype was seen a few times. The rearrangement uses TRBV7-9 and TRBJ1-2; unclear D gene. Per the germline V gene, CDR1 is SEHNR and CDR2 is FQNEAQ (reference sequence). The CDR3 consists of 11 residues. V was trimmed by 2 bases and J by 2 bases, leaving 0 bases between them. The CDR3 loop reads CASSLNYGYTF. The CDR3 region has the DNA TGTGCCAGCAGCTTAAACTATGGCTACACCTTC.

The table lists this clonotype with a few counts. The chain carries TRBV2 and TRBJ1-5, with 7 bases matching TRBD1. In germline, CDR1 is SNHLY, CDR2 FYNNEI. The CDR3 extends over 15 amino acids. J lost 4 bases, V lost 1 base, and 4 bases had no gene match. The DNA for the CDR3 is TGTGCCAGCAGTGAAGACAGGGGTAAGAATCAGCCCCAGCATTTT. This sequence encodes CASSEDRGKNQPQHF.

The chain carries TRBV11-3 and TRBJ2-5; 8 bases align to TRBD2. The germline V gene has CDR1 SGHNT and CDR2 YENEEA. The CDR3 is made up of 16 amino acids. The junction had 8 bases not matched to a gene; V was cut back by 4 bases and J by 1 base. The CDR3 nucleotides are TGTGCCAGCAGCTCCCCTCCGGGGGGGGCCCAAGAGACCCAGTACTTC. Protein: CASSSPPGGAQETQYF.

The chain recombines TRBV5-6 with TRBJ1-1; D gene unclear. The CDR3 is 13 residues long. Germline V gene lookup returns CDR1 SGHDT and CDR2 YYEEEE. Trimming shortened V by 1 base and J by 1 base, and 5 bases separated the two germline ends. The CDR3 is CASSLPGNTEAFF. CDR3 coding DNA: TGTGCCAGCAGCTTGCCGGGGAACACTGAAGCTTTCTTT.

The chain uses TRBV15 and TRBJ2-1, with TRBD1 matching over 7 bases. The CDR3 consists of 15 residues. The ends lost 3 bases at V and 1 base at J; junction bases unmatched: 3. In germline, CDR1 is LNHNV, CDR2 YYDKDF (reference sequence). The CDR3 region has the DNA TGTGCCACCAGCAGCAGGGGACAGTCCTACAATGAGCAGTTCTTC. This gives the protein CATSSRGQSYNEQFF.

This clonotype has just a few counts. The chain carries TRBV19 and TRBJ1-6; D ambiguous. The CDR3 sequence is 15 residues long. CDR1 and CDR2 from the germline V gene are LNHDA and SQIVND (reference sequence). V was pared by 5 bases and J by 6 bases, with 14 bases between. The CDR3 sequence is CASSPGVPGNSPLHF. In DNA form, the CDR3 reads TGTGCCAGTAGTCCCGGGGTTCCGGGTAATTCACCCCTCCACTTT.

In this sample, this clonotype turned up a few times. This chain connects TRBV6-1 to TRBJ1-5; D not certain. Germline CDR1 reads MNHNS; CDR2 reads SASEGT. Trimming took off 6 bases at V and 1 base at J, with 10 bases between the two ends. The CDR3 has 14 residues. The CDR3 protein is CASRIGQSNQPQHF. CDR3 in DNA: TGTGCCAGCAGGATCGGGCAGAGCAATCAGCCCCAGCATTTT.

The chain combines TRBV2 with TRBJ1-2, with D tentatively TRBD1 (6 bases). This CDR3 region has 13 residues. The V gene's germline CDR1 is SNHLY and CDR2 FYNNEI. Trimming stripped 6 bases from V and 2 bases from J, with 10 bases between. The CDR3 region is CASRTGPNYGYTF. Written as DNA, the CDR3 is TGTGCCAGCAGGACAGGCCCGAACTATGGCTACACCTTC.

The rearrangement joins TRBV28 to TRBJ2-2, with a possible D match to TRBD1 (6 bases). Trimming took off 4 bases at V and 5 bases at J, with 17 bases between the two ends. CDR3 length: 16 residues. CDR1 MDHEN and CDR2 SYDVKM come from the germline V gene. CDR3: CASSSPGVGKTGELFF. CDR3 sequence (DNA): TGTGCCAGCAGTTCCCCAGGGGTTGGGAAGACCGGGGAGCTGTTTTTT.

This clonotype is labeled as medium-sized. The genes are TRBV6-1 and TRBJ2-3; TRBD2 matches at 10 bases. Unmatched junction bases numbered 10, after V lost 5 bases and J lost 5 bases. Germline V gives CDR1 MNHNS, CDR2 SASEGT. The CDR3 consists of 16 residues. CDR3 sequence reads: CASSPRTSGPGDTQYF. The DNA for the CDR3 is TGTGCCAGCAGTCCTCGGACTAGCGGCCCTGGAGATACGCAGTATTTT.

As DNA, the CDR3 is TGCAGTGCTCGACCGCTGGGGGCATATGGCTACACCTTC. Its protein is CSARPLGAYGYTF. V and J are TRBV20-1 and TRBJ1-2, with D perhaps TRBD1 (6 bases). The CDR3 totals 13 residues. Germline CDR1 and CDR2: DFQATT and SNEGSKA (reference sequence). V shed 5 bases and J shed 5 bases, with 15 bases lying between them.

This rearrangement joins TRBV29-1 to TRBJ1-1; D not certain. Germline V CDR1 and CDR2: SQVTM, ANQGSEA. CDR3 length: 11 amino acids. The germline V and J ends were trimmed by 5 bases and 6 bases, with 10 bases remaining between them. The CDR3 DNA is TGCAGCGTTACGAGGACCGCTGAAGCTTTCTTT. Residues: CSVTRTAEAFF.

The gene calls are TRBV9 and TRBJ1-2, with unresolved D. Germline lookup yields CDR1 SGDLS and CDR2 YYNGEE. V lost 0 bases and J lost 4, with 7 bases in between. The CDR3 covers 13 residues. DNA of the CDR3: TGTGCCAGCAGCGTAGACAGCCTCTATGGCTACACCTTC. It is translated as CASSVDSLYGYTF. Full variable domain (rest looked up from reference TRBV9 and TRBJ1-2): DSGVTQTPKHLITATGQRVTLRCSPRSGDLSVYWYQQSLDQGLQFLIQYYNGEERAKGNILERFSAQQFPDLHSELNLSSLELGDSALYFCASSVDSLYGYTFGSGTRLTVV.